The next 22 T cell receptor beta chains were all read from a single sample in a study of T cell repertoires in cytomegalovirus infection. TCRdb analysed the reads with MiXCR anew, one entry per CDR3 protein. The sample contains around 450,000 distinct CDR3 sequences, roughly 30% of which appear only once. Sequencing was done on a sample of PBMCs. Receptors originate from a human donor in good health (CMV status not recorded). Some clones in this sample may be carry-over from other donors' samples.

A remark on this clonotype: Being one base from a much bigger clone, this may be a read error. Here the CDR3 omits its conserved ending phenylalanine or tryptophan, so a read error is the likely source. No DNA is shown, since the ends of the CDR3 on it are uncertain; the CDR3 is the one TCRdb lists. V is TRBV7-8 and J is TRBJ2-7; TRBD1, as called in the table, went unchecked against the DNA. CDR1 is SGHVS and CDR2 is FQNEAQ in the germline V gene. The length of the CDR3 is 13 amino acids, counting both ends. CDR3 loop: CASSSAGTEEEYL.

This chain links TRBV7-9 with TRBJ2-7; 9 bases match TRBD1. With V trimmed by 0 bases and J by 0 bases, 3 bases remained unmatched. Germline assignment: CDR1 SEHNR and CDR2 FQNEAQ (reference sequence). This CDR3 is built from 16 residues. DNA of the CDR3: TGTGCCAGCAGCTTAGCAGGACAGGGGCGCTCCTACGAGCAGTACTTC. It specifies CASSLAGQGRSYEQYF.

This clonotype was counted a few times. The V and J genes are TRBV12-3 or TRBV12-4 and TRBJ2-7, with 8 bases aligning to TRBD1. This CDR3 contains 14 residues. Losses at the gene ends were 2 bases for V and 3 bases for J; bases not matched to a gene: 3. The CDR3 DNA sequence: TGTGCCAGCAGTTTATGGGACAGGAGCTACGAGCAGTACTTC. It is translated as CASSLWDRSYEQYF.

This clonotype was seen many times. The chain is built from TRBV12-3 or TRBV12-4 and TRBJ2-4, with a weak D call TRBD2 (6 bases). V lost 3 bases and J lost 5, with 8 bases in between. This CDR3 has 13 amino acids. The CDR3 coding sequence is TGTGCCAGCAGTTTGGGCGGGGAAAACATTCAGTACTTC. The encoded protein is CASSLGGENIQYF.

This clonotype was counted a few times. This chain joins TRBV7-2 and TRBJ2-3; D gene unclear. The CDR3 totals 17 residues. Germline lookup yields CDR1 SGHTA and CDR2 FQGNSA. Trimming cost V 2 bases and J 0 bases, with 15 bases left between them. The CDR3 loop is CASSLYVGLHSTDTQYF. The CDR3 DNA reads TGTGCCAGCAGCTTATATGTCGGGCTCCATAGCACAGATACGCAGTATTTT.

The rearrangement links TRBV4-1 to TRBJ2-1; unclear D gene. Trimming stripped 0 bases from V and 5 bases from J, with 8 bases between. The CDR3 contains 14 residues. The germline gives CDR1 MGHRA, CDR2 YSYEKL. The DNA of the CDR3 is TGCGCCAGCAGCCAAGAAAGGTTAAACAATGAGCAGTTCTTC. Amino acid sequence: CASSQERLNNEQFF.

The DNA for the CDR3 is TGTGCCAGCAGTGAGTCTCGTGGGACTGAAGCTTTCTTT. It specifies CASSESRGTEAFF. The rearrangement joins TRBV6-1 to TRBJ1-1, with no clear D. This CDR3 is built from 13 residues. The ends were cut back, 3 bases at V and 5 bases at J, with 10 bases in the middle. Looked up from germline, CDR1 is MNHNS and CDR2 is SASEGT.

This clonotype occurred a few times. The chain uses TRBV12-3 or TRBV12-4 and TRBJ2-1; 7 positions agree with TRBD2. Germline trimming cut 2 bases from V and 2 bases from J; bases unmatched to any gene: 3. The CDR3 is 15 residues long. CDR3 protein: CASSLWGGAYNEQFF. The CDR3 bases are TGTGCCAGCAGTTTATGGGGGGGGGCCTACAATGAGCAGTTCTTC.

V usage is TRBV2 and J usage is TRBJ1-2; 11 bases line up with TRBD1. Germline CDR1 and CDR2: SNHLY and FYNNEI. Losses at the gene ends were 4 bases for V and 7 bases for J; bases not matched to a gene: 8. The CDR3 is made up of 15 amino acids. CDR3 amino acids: CASSVHGQGASGYTF. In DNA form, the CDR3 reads TGTGCCAGCAGTGTCCACGGACAGGGGGCCTCTGGCTACACCTTC.

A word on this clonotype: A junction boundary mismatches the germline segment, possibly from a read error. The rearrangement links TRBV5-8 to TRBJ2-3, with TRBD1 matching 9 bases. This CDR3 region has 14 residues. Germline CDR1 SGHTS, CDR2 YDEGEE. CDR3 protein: CYSSSRTGAETQYF. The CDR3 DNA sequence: TGTTACAGCAGCTCCCGGACAGGGGCAGAGACGCAGTATTTT. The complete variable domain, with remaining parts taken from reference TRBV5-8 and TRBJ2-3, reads EAGVTQSPTHLIKTRGQQATLRCSPISGHTSVYWYQQALGLGLQFLLWYDEGEERNRGNFPPRFSGRQFPNYSSELNVNALELEDSALYLCYSSSRTGAETQYFGPGTRLTVL.

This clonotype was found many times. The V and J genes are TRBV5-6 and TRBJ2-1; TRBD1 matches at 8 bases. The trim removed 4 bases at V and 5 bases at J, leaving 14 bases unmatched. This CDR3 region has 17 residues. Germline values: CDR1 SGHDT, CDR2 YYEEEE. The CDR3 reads CASSPRPGQAANNEQFF. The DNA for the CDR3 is TGTGCCAGCAGCCCGCGACCGGGACAGGCGGCAAACAATGAGCAGTTCTTC.

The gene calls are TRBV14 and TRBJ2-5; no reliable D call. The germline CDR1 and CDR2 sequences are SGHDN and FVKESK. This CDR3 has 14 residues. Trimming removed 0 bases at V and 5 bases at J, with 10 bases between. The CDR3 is CASSQDFVRETQYF. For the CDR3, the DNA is TGTGCCAGCAGCCAAGATTTCGTCAGGGAGACCCAGTACTTC.

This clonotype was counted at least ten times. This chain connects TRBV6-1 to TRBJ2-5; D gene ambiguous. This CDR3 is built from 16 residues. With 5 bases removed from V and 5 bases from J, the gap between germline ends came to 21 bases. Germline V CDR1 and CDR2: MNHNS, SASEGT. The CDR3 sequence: CASSSQAGQGWETQYF. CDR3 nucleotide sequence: TGTGCCAGCAGTTCTCAGGCCGGGCAAGGATGGGAGACCCAGTACTTC.

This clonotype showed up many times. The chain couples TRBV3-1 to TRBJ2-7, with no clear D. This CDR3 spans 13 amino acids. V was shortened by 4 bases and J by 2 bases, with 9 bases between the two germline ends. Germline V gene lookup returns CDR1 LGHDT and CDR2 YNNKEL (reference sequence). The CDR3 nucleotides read TGTGCCAGCAGCCTTAGGGCCCCCTACGAGCAGTACTTC. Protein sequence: CASSLRAPYEQYF.

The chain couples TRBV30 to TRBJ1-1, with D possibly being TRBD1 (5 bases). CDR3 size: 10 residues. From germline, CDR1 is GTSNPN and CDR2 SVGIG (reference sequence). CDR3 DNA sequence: TGTGTGGGGCAGAACACTGAAGCTTTCTTT. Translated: CVGQNTEAFF.

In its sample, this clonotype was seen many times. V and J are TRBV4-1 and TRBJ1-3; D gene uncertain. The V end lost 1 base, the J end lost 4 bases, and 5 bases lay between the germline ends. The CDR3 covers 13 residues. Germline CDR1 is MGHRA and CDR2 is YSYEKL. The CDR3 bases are TGCGCCAGCAGCCAAGTGTCCGGAAACACCATATATTTT. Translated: CASSQVSGNTIYF.

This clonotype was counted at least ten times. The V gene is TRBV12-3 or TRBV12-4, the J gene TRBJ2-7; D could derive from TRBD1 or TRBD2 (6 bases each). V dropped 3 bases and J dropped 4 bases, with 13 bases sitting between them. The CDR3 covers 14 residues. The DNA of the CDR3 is TGTGCCAGCAGTTTCGGAGGGGGGAGTTACGAGCAGTACTTC. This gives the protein CASSFGGGSYEQYF.

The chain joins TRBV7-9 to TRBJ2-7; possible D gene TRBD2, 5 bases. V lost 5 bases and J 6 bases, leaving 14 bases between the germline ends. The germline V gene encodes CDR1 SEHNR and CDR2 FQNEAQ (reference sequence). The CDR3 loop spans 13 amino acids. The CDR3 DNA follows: TGTGCCAGCAGCCAATTAATCCGGGGCGAGCAGTACTTC. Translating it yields CASSQLIRGEQYF.

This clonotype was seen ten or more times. CDR3 in amino acids: CASSSGRSSYNEQFF. Here the CDR3 DNA reads TGTGCCAGCAGCTCAGGTCGGTCTAGCTACAATGAGCAGTTCTTC. The rearrangement joins TRBV11-3 to TRBJ2-1; D ambiguous. Germline CDR1 reads SGHNT; CDR2 reads YENEEA. Deletions cut 4 bases from V and 3 bases from J, with 13 bases between. The CDR3 is 15 residues long.

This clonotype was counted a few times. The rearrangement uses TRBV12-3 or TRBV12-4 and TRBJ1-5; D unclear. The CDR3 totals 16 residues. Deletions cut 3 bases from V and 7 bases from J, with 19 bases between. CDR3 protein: CASSLSSGIAVQPQHF. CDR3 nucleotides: TGTGCCAGCAGTTTGTCTTCAGGAATAGCTGTACAGCCCCAGCATTTT.

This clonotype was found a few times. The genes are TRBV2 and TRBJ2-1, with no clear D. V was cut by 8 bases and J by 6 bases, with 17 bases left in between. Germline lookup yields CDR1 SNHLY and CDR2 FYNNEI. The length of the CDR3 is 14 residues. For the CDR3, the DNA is TGTGCCAGCGACACCGGGCTAGATGTCAATGAGCAGTTCTTC. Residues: CASDTGLDVNEQFF.

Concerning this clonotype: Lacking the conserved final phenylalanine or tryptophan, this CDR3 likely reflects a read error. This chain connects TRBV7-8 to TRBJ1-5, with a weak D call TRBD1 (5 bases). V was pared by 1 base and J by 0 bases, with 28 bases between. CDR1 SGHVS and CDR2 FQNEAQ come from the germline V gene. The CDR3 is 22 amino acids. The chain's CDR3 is CASSLEPGLGLVGGRSNQPQHL. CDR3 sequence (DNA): TGTGCCAGCAGCTTAGAACCAGGGCTGGGGCTTGTCGGGGGACGTAGCAATCAGCCCCAGCATTTG.